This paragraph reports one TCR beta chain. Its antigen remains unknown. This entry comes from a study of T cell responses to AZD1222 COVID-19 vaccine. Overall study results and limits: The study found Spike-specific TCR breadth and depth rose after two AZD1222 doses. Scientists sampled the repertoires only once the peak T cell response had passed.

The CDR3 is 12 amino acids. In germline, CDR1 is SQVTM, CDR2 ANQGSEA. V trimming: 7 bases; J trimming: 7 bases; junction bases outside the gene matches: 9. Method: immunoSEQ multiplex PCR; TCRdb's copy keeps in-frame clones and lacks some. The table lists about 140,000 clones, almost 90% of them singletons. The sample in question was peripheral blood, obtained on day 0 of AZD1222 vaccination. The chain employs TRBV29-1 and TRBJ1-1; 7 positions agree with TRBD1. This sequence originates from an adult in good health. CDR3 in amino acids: CSATKGTVEAFF. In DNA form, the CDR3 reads TGCAGCGCTACAAAGGGGACAGTTGAAGCTTTCTTT.